These T cell receptor beta chains were read from a single sample in a study of cytomegalovirus exposure and HLA in healthy donors. The method was immunoSEQ multiplex PCR; TCRdb's version includes in-frame clones alone and lacks a portion of them. The sample includes 200,000 to 250,000 clones, around 73% seen only once; the top ten take around 4%. Material: PBMCs. Receptor source: a male donor in good health and CMV-seronegative. Both conserved end residues are part of each CDR3. Each record gives: J gene, V gene, CDR3 length, D gene, clone size, CDR3 DNA, CDR3 protein. D genes are given only for firm matches. Expanded clones are given a class, and other clones once, few, many or no size at all.

TRBJ2-1	TRBV11-1	15	.	.	TGTGCCAGCAGCTTAATGGGGAGCCCCTACAATGAGCAGTTCTTC	CASSLMGSPYNEQFF
TRBJ2-5	TRBV29-1	12	.	once	TGCAGCGGGATCACCGCGGGGGAGACCCAGTACTTC	CSGITAGETQYF
TRBJ2-7	TRBV6-6	13	TRBD2	few	TGTGCCAGCGAGAGTAGCGGGAGGGGCGAGCAGTACTTC	CASESSGRGEQYF
TRBJ2-2	TRBV25-1	15	TRBD2	.	TGTGCCAGCAGTGAACTTCAGCGGGAAGCCGGGGAGCTGTTTTTT	CASSELQREAGELFF
TRBJ2-7	TRBV6-5	13	.	.	TGTGCCAGCAGTAACGCCCGAGCCTACGAGCAGTACTTC	CASSNARAYEQYF
TRBJ1-5	TRBV2	16	TRBD1	.	TGTGCCAGCAGTTCCCACCCCGACAGGGTCGATCAGCCCCAGCATTTT	CASSSHPDRVDQPQHF
TRBJ1-5	TRBV28	17	.	.	TGTGCCAGCAGTTTATGGGCAGAAACGCGGAGCAATCAGCCCCAGCATTTT	CASSLWAETRSNQPQHF
TRBJ2-5	TRBV5-4	16	TRBD2	few	TGTGCCAGCAGCCCCGAAGCGGGAGGGCCCCAAGAGACCCAGTACTTC	CASSPEAGGPQETQYF
TRBJ2-1	TRBV19	14	.	.	TGTGCCAGTAGTAACACGAGGGGGATTGGGGAGCAGTTCTTC	CASSNTRGIGEQFF
TRBJ1-2	TRBV9	14	TRBD1	once	TGTGCCAGCAGCGTACAGGACAGGGACTATGGCTACACCTTC	CASSVQDRDYGYTF
TRBJ2-1	TRBV12-5	16	TRBD2	.	TGTGCTAGTGGTTTGGTAGCGGGAGGGCCGATCGATGAGCAGTTCTTC	CASGLVAGGPIDEQFF
TRBJ2-1	TRBV10-3	19	TRBD1	many	TGTGCCATCAGTGAGTCTGGCTTTTGGGGTTCAGGGGGCTACAATGAGCAGTTCTTC	CAISESGFWGSGGYNEQFF
TRBJ2-7	TRBV28	14	TRBD1	once	TGTGCCAGCAGTTTTGAACAGGGGGCGCGGGAGCAGTACTTC	CASSFEQGAREQYF
TRBJ2-1	TRBV21-1	15	.	.	TGTGCCAGCAGCAACTGGGGGGACCCCTACAATGAGCAGTTCTTC	CASSNWGDPYNEQFF
TRBJ2-5	TRBV28	16	TRBD1	.	TGTGCCAGCAGTTTCCGGACAGGGACGTGGGAAGAGACCCAGTACTTC	CASSFRTGTWEETQYF
TRBJ1-5	TRBV2	13	.	few	TGTGCCAGCAGTGATATACGGGATCAGCCCCAGCATTTT	CASSDIRDQPQHF
TRBJ1-6	TRBV6-1	16	.	few	TGTGCCAGCAGTGAAAAGCTAGGTGTGGATTATTCACCCCTCCACTTT	CASSEKLGVDYSPLHF
TRBJ1-2	TRBV29-1	13	.	.	TGCAGCGCACTTTCCCCAGGGTTGGATGGCTACACCTTC	CSALSPGLDGYTF
TRBJ2-5	TRBV14	14	TRBD2	.	TGTGCCAGCAGCCGACAGCGGGGGCTCGAGACCCAGTACTTC	CASSRQRGLETQYF
TRBJ2-5	TRBV6-5	16	.	.	TGTGCCAGCAGTTACTCGGGTCGAGGGCAACCTGAGACCCAGTACTTC	CASSYSGRGQPETQYF
TRBJ1-3	TRBV2	16	TRBD1	once	TGTGCCAGCAGTTGGGGACAGGGGAGCTCTGGAAACACCATATATTTT	CASSWGQGSSGNTIYF
TRBJ2-5	TRBV18	14	TRBD2	.	TGTGCCAGCTCACAGAGTCAGCGGGGGGAGACCCAGTACTTC	CASSQSQRGETQYF
TRBJ2-7	TRBV4-2	15	.	.	TGTGCCAGCAGCCAAGCCCCTCTAGCGACCTACGAGCAGTACTTC	CASSQAPLATYEQYF
TRBJ1-1	TRBV6-5	15	.	.	TGTGCCAGCAATACCCCGGGTTTGAAGATCGCTGAAGCTTTCTTT	CASNTPGLKIAEAFF
TRBJ2-5	TRBV6-4	18	.	.	TGTGCCAGCAGTGACCTCCGAGGGTGGGTGGGCCCTACGGAGACCCAGTACTTC	CASSDLRGWVGPTETQYF
TRBJ2-5	TRBV29-1	15	TRBD2	once	TGCAGCGTTCTACCGGGGGGGCGCGAGGAAGAGACCCAGTACTTC	CSVLPGGREEETQYF
TRBJ2-7	TRBV5-1	15	TRBD2	.	TGCGCCAGCAGCTTGGAGCCTAGCGGGAGTTACGAGCAGTACTTC	CASSLEPSGSYEQYF
TRBJ1-1	TRBV18	16	TRBD1	.	TGTGCCAGCTCACCGAAAGGACAGGGGGCCGGGACTGAAGCTTTCTTT	CASSPKGQGAGTEAFF
TRBJ1-6	TRBV2	14	.	.	TGTGCCAGCAGCCCCGAAATCGGTAATTCACCCCTCCACTTT	CASSPEIGNSPLHF
TRBJ1-4	TRBV7-8	17	.	.	TGTGCCAGCAGCTTATTCGCAGGTGATGCTTCGAATGAAAAACTGTTTTTT	CASSLFAGDASNEKLFF
TRBJ2-7	TRBV15	18	TRBD2	once	TGTGCCACCAGCAGAGAGGGCACTTGGACTAGCGGGAGCCACGAGCAGTACTTC	CATSREGTWTSGSHEQYF
TRBJ2-5	TRBV7-2	17	TRBD2	.	TGTGCCAGCAGCTTATGGGCTAGCGGGAGAAGGACAGAGACCCAGTACTTC	CASSLWASGRRTETQYF
TRBJ2-7	TRBV5-1	12	.	.	TGCGCCAGCAGTTCTGGGGCTTACGAGCAGTACTTC	CASSSGAYEQYF
TRBJ2-1	TRBV18	17	TRBD1	once	TGTGCCAGCTCACGACTAGGGACAGGGGAACAATACAATGAGCAGTTCTTC	CASSRLGTGEQYNEQFF
TRBJ2-1	TRBV12-5	13	TRBD2	once	TGTGCTAGTGGTTTAGCGGGAGGGCTTGAGCAGTTCTTC	CASGLAGGLEQFF
TRBJ2-2	TRBV5-1	16	TRBD1	.	TGCGCCAGCAGCTATGGACAGGGGGCGAGCACCGGGGAGCTGTTTTTT	CASSYGQGASTGELFF
TRBJ2-3	TRBV18	18	.	.	TGTGTCAGCTCACCGAAACAACTAGCAGCAACTAGCACAGATACGCAGTATTTT	CVSSPKQLAATSTDTQYF
TRBJ2-7	TRBV6-8	9	.	few	TGTGCCGGGGGGTCGGAGCAGTACTTC	CAGGSEQYF
TRBJ2-1	TRBV15	19	TRBD1	.	TGTGCCACCAGCAGAGCGGCCGCCAATTCCGGGACAGGGGGCAATGAGCAGTTCTTC	CATSRAAANSGTGGNEQFF
TRBJ2-1	TRBV29-1	11	TRBD2	.	TGCAGCGGTGGGGGGGAGATTGAGCAGTTCTTC	CSGGGEIEQFF
TRBJ2-7	TRBV28	14	TRBD1	.	TGTGCCAGCAGCCGTAGGACAGGGACCTTCGAGCAGTACTTC	CASSRRTGTFEQYF
TRBJ1-3	TRBV9	14	.	.	TGTGCCAGCAGCGTAGACCCAGGTGGAAACACCATATATTTT	CASSVDPGGNTIYF
TRBJ1-2	TRBV7-7	16	TRBD1	.	TGTGCTAGCAGCGTAATAGCAGGGGGCGCAGGCTATGGCTACACCTTC	CASSVIAGGAGYGYTF
TRBJ1-1	TRBV28	14	.	.	TGTGCCACCATAACTACTTGGGGGGACACTGAAGCTTTCTTT	CATITTWGDTEAFF
TRBJ2-3	TRBV14	16	TRBD2	.	TGTGCCAGCAGCCAAGGACTAGCGGGAGTCCTAAATACGCAGTATTTT	CASSQGLAGVLNTQYF
TRBJ1-5	TRBV5-1	15	.	.	TGCGCCAGCAGCTTGAGAGGCAGTCCAAATCAGCCCCAGCATTTT	CASSLRGSPNQPQHF
TRBJ2-2	TRBV27	14	TRBD1	.	TGTGCCAGCAGGCGGACACAGGGGACCGGGGAGCTGTTTTTT	CASRRTQGTGELFF